This T cell receptor beta chain was recorded in a study of shared clonotypes between healthy human individuals. On this clone: What it binds is unknown. Other DNA sequences in the sample encode the same CDR3.

The CDR3 sequence is 14 residues long. Trimming left V 0 bases short and J 1 base short, with 7 bases between. CDR1 is MNHNY, CDR2 SVGAGI, per germline (reference sequence). Free of recent acute infections or vaccinations, the donors were healthy HIV-negative adults. General study findings and limits: Rarefaction gave evidence that sorted-subset sequencing remained incomplete despite large depth.

An even split of each subset's genomic DNA across several immunoSEQ plates was performed. Profiling relied on immunoSEQ multiplex PCR, and the TCRdb table lists in-frame clones only, not all of them. The sample shows around 2,000,000 clones, 85% to 95% of them seen only once. This TCR came from a man aged 18 to 35 in good health. What was sequenced was naive CD4+ T cells sorted from blood. Subset indicated: CD45RA+ positively selected. This chain joins TRBV6-6 and TRBJ2-7; D uncertain. In DNA form, the CDR3 reads TGTGCCAGCAGTTACTCGGGCGGTTCCTACGAGCAGTACTTC. As protein: CASSYSGGSYEQYF.